Listed below are T cell receptor beta chains from one sample, sequenced in a study of blood T cells in healthy people across ages. TCRdb called the 5' RACE reads again in MiXCR, with one record for every CDR3 protein. The data show hundreds of thousands of distinct CDR3 sequences, 25% to 30% seen once. The specimen was blood. The source of these receptors is a woman older than 75 in good health. Each CDR3 is given with its conserved first and last residue. Each record gives: J gene, V gene, D gene, clone size, CDR3 protein, CDR3 DNA. D genes are given only for firm matches. The size entry is marked missing in some rows and otherwise reads once, few, many or a size class.

j_call: TRBJ2-3; v_call: TRBV11-3; d_call: -; clone_size: -; cdr3_aa: CASSPMVGDTQYF; cdr3_nt: TGTGCCAGCAGCCCGATGGTCGGGGATACGCAGTATTTT
j_call: TRBJ1-3; v_call: TRBV6-1; d_call: TRBD1; clone_size: -; cdr3_aa: CASTENDRGASGNTIYF; cdr3_nt: TGTGCCAGCACCGAAAATGACAGGGGGGCGTCAGGAAACACCATATATTTT
j_call: TRBJ1-5; v_call: TRBV3-1; d_call: -; clone_size: many; cdr3_aa: CASSQGFSSNQPQHF; cdr3_nt: TGTGCCAGCAGCCAAGGGTTTTCTAGCAATCAGCCCCAGCATTTT
j_call: TRBJ2-7; v_call: TRBV12-3/TRBV12-4; d_call: TRBD2; clone_size: -; cdr3_aa: CASRTSGGANEQYF; cdr3_nt: TGTGCCAGCAGGACTAGCGGGGGGGCGAATGAGCAGTACTTC
j_call: TRBJ2-3; v_call: TRBV29-1; d_call: TRBD2; clone_size: -; cdr3_aa: CSVVLAGEGDTQYF; cdr3_nt: TGCAGCGTGGTACTAGCGGGGGAAGGGGATACGCAGTATTTT
j_call: TRBJ2-6; v_call: TRBV27; d_call: -; clone_size: many; cdr3_aa: CASGSGSGANVLTF; cdr3_nt: TGTGCCAGCGGCTCGGGCTCTGGGGCCAACGTCCTGACTTTC
j_call: TRBJ2-2; v_call: TRBV6-5; d_call: TRBD1; clone_size: few; cdr3_aa: CASSRTGQGSTGELFF; cdr3_nt: TGTGCCAGCAGCCGTACGGGACAGGGAAGCACCGGGGAGCTGTTTTTT
j_call: TRBJ2-3; v_call: TRBV12-3/TRBV12-4; d_call: -; clone_size: -; cdr3_aa: CASSLRATGVGTDTQYF; cdr3_nt: TGTGCCAGCAGCTTACGGGCTACGGGGGTGGGCACAGATACGCAGTATTTT
j_call: TRBJ2-3; v_call: TRBV7-2; d_call: -; clone_size: many; cdr3_aa: CASSSAEATDTQYF; cdr3_nt: TGTGCCAGCAGCTCGGCCGAAGCCACAGATACGCAGTATTTT
j_call: TRBJ1-1; v_call: TRBV14; d_call: TRBD1; clone_size: few; cdr3_aa: CASSQGGQMNTEAFF; cdr3_nt: TGTGCCAGCAGCCAAGGGGGACAGATGAACACTGAAGCTTTCTTT
j_call: TRBJ2-3; v_call: TRBV14; d_call: -; clone_size: few; cdr3_aa: CASSFRTAEGNSTDTQYF; cdr3_nt: TGTGCCAGCAGTTTTAGAACCGCCGAAGGAAATAGCACAGATACGCAGTATTTT
j_call: TRBJ1-1; v_call: TRBV4-3; d_call: TRBD1; clone_size: -; cdr3_aa: CASSQGDRGRSTEAFF; cdr3_nt: TGCGCCAGCAGCCAAGGGGACAGGGGGCGAAGCACTGAAGCTTTCTTT
j_call: TRBJ2-5; v_call: TRBV7-9; d_call: -; clone_size: many; cdr3_aa: CASSLVGAETQYF; cdr3_nt: TGTGCCAGCAGCTTAGTAGGGGCTGAGACCCAGTACTTC
j_call: TRBJ2-7; v_call: TRBV29-1; d_call: -; clone_size: -; cdr3_aa: CSVGRGQGLEQYF; cdr3_nt: TGCAGCGTTGGGAGGGGCCAGGGGCTCGAGCAGTACTTC
j_call: TRBJ2-1; v_call: TRBV20-1; d_call: TRBD2; clone_size: -; cdr3_aa: CSARPMSSGTYNEQFF; cdr3_nt: TGCAGTGCTAGACCGATGTCTAGCGGGACCTACAATGAGCAGTTCTTC
j_call: TRBJ2-1; v_call: TRBV7-2; d_call: -; clone_size: many; cdr3_aa: CASSPGGGPLREQFF; cdr3_nt: TGTGCCAGCAGCCCCGGAGGTGGCCCTCTTAGAGAGCAGTTCTTC